One sample yielded the 22 T cell receptor beta chains listed below, sequenced in a study of blood T cells in healthy people across ages. Alongside a J-beta primer mix, a sample-barcoded 5' primer served in a second PCR lasting roughly 7 to 12 cycles. One entry per CDR3 protein results from TCRdb running MiXCR on the 5' RACE reads. Here the sample spans 550,000 to 600,000 distinct CDR3 sequences, 40% to 50% being singletons. The sequenced material came from blood. The receptors originated from an elderly man in good health.

This clonotype came up a few times. The genes are TRBV6-5 and TRBJ2-1, with 7 positions matching TRBD1. Germline trimming cut 5 bases from V and 0 bases from J; bases unmatched to any gene: 4. The germline gives CDR1 MNHEY, CDR2 SVGAGI. This CDR3 is 15 amino acids long. In DNA form, the CDR3 reads TGTGCCAGCAGTCCACAGGGGCACTCCTACAATGAGCAGTTCTTC. This sequence encodes CASSPQGHSYNEQFF.

The chain uses TRBV3-1 and TRBJ2-3; D remains unclear. The germline V gene encodes CDR1 LGHDT and CDR2 YNNKEL (reference sequence). V was pared by 5 bases and J by 2 bases, with 5 bases between. CDR3 length: 12 residues. The CDR3 sequence is CASSTLTDTQYF. The CDR3 DNA reads as TGTGCCAGCAGCACGCTCACAGATACGCAGTATTTT.

The J gene is TRBJ2-3, the V gene TRBV5-1, with D unclear. Looked up from germline, CDR1 is SGHRS and CDR2 is YFSETQ. Trimming pared 3 bases from V and 1 base from J, leaving 15 bases between. The CDR3 is made up of 16 amino acids. The CDR3 region is CASSSPGQRGTDTQYF. CDR3 nucleotides: TGCGCCAGCAGCTCCCCGGGCCAGAGAGGCACAGATACGCAGTATTTT.

This chain links TRBV20-1 with TRBJ2-7, with D perhaps assigned TRBD1 or TRBD2 (5 bases each). Germline V lookup: CDR1 DFQATT, CDR2 SNEGSKA (reference sequence). The CDR3 has 15 amino acids. Trimming took 3 bases from V and 2 from J, leaving 17 bases between them. In DNA, the CDR3 is TGCAGTGCTAGCCCCCGTCCGGGGCTAGCCTACGAGCAGTACTTC. This gives the protein CSASPRPGLAYEQYF.

The table lists this clonotype with a few counts. The chain uses TRBV4-3 and TRBJ1-2; the D is unclear. Germline V lookup: CDR1 LGHNA, CDR2 YSLEER. Trimming took 2 bases from V and 8 from J, leaving 12 bases between them. The CDR3 loop spans 13 amino acids. CDR3 sequence: CASSQTRIEGYTF. In DNA, the CDR3 is TGCGCCAGCAGCCAAACAAGGATAGAGGGCTACACCTTC.

The rearrangement joins TRBV20-1 to TRBJ2-7; D not resolved. From germline, CDR1 is DFQATT and CDR2 SNEGSKA (reference sequence). Trimming removed 2 bases at V and 0 bases at J, with 8 bases between. The CDR3 is 13 amino acids. The CDR3 loop reads CSARHRSSYEQYF. CDR3 nucleotides: TGCAGTGCTAGACACCGGAGCTCCTACGAGCAGTACTTC.

The V gene is TRBV9, the J gene TRBJ2-5; the D is unclear. The J call may be in error: the DNA end matches TRBJ2-7 better. The CDR3 sequence is 14 residues long. CDR1 and CDR2 from the germline V gene are SGDLS and YYNGEE. The CDR3 nucleotides are TGTGCCAGCAGCGTAGCATCTAGGAAAGGCGAGCAGTACTTC. Its translation is CASSVASRKGEQYF.

The rearrangement uses TRBV7-2 and TRBJ2-4; 9 bases are shared with TRBD2. The J call may not be correct, given that the DNA end is closer to TRBJ2-5. CDR3 length: 16 residues. CDR1 and CDR2 (germline): SGHTA, FQGNSA. CDR3: CASSLMPSGVGETQYF. The CDR3 DNA reads as TGTGCCAGCAGCTTAATGCCTAGCGGGGTTGGGGAGACCCAGTACTTC.

This chain uses TRBV12-3 or TRBV12-4 with TRBJ2-1, with TRBD1 matching over 11 bases. The CDR3 runs 16 residues. After removal of 5 bases from V and 8 bases from J, the junction contained 11 bases not matched to a gene. CDR3 residues: CASSLPRTGGFDEQFF. The DNA of the CDR3 is TGTGCCAGCAGTCTCCCCCGGACAGGGGGCTTCGATGAGCAGTTCTTC.

The chain recombines TRBV11-1 with TRBJ2-7; 7 nucleotides match TRBD1. The CDR3 loop spans 15 amino acids. CDR1 and CDR2 (germline): SGHAT, FQDESV (reference sequence). The trim removed 2 bases at V and 0 bases at J, leaving 4 bases unmatched. The chain's CDR3 is CASSLRRDSSYEQYF. CDR3 in DNA: TGTGCCAGCAGCTTACGTAGGGACAGCTCCTACGAGCAGTACTTC.

The chain couples TRBV20-1 to TRBJ2-1; 7 nucleotides align to TRBD2. After removal of 1 base from V and 2 bases from J, the junction contained 5 bases not matched to a gene. Germline assignment: CDR1 DFQATT and CDR2 SNEGSKA (reference sequence). The CDR3 runs 15 residues. This chain's CDR3 is CSARAGGGTYNEQFF. As DNA, the CDR3 is TGCAGTGCTAGAGCGGGGGGTGGGACCTACAATGAGCAGTTCTTC.

This sequence joins TRBV5-1 and TRBJ1-6, with D possibly being TRBD1 (5 bases). This CDR3 has 14 residues. V was pared by 0 bases and J by 8 bases, with 9 bases between. Per the germline V gene, CDR1 is SGHRS and CDR2 is YFSETQ. The CDR3 is CASSLVQGYSPLHF. The CDR3 nucleotides read TGCGCCAGCAGCTTGGTTCAGGGTTATTCACCCCTCCACTTT. Full variable domain (rest looked up from reference TRBV5-1 and TRBJ1-6): KAGVTQTPRYLIKTRGQQVTLSCSPISGHRSVSWYQQTPGQGLQFLFEYFSETQRNKGNFPGRFSGRQFSNSRSEMNVSTLELGDSALYLCASSLVQGYSPLHFGNGTRLTVT.

This chain uses TRBV27 with TRBJ2-7, with D tentatively TRBD2 (6 bases). The CDR3 runs to 15 residues. V was cut by 6 bases and J by 2 bases, with 17 bases left in between. Germline CDR1 MNHEY, CDR2 SMNVEV (reference sequence). The CDR3 reads CASRAGSAVAYEQYF. The DNA for the CDR3 is TGTGCCAGCAGGGCGGGGTCCGCGGTGGCCTACGAGCAGTACTTC.

This clonotype was counted only a few times. The CDR3 DNA follows: TGTGCCATCAGTGAGCCCGTAGGGGGGGACTATGGCTACACCTTC. Protein: CAISEPVGGDYGYTF. This chain links TRBV10-3 with TRBJ1-2, with D possibly TRBD1 on 6 matching bases. The germline V gene has CDR1 ENHRY and CDR2 SYGVKD. The CDR3 contains 15 residues. V shed 2 bases and J shed 3 bases, with 13 bases lying between them.

In the case of this clonotype: The junction departs from germline at one end; a sequencing error may be responsible. This chain joins TRBV7-9 and TRBJ1-1, with a tentative D call TRBD1 (6 bases). This CDR3 has 14 residues. Looked up from germline, CDR1 is SEHNR and CDR2 is FQNEAQ (reference sequence). CDR3 coding DNA: TGTGCCCGCAGCCACCGGGACACAAACACTGAAGCTTTCTTT. The encoded protein is CARSHRDTNTEAFF.

This chain links TRBV7-2 with TRBJ2-5, with 14 bases lining up with TRBD2. The CDR3 is 15 amino acids. V gave up 5 bases and J gave up 5 bases; unmatched junction bases: 4. Germline loops: CDR1 SGHTA, CDR2 FQGNSA. The CDR3 loop reads CASSARTSGRETQYF. The CDR3 region has the DNA TGTGCCAGCAGCGCAAGGACTAGCGGGAGGGAGACCCAGTACTTC.

The rearrangement uses TRBV24-1 and TRBJ2-3; no definite D call. V lost 3 bases to trimming and J lost 0 bases, with 6 bases between them. CDR3 length equals 14 residues. Germline CDR1 reads KGHDR; CDR2 reads SFDVKD. CDR3 bases: TGTGCCACCAGTGATCGAGTCAGCACAGATACGCAGTATTTT. Translation: CATSDRVSTDTQYF.

This sequence joins TRBV7-2 and TRBJ2-1; tentatively, D is TRBD2 (5 bases). Trimming took off 0 bases at V and 7 bases at J, with 13 bases between the two ends. The CDR3 is 15 amino acids. Germline-derived CDR1 and CDR2 are SGHTA and FQGNSA. CDR3 in DNA: TGTGCCAGCAGCTTAGCTATAGCTCGAGGGAATGAGCAGTTCTTC. This encodes CASSLAIARGNEQFF.

Only a few counts were recorded for this clonotype. The chain links TRBV7-2 to TRBJ2-7; 8 bases are a match to TRBD1. Germline CDR1 is SGHTA and CDR2 is FQGNSA. The CDR3 runs to 15 residues. V dropped 2 bases and J dropped 4; count of bases not matched to a gene: 7. This CDR3 is CASSLFGQGGYEQYF. CDR3 DNA sequence: TGTGCCAGCAGCTTATTCGGACAGGGCGGGTACGAGCAGTACTTC.

This clonotype was observed a handful of times. The V call is TRBV28, the J call TRBJ2-7; 9 bases fit TRBD2. Trimming at V came to 3 bases and at J to 7 bases, leaving 7 bases not matched to a gene. This CDR3 spans 14 amino acids. The germline gives CDR1 MDHEN, CDR2 SYDVKM. The chain's CDR3 is CASSLASGKEEQYF. DNA for the CDR3: TGTGCCAGCAGTTTGGCTAGCGGGAAGGAAGAGCAGTACTTC.

This chain joins TRBV29-1 and TRBJ1-4, with 7 bases aligning to TRBD1. J gave up 8 bases and V 5 bases, and 8 bases lay outside the gene matches. The CDR3 has 13 amino acids. CDR1 SQVTM and CDR2 ANQGSEA come from the germline V gene. For the CDR3, the DNA is TGCAGCGTTCGACCGACAGGGAAGGAAAAACTGTTTTTT. This codes for CSVRPTGKEKLFF.

The CDR3 DNA sequence: TGCAGCGTTGCAGGCCGGGACAGAGAATATGGCTACACCTTC. Its translation is CSVAGRDREYGYTF. The V and J genes are TRBV29-1 and TRBJ1-2; TRBD1 matches 7 bases. V gave up 4 bases and J gave up 5 bases; unmatched junction bases: 10. This CDR3 has 14 amino acids. Germline assignment: CDR1 SQVTM and CDR2 ANQGSEA.